This entry features one T cell receptor (beta chain) sequence. Time point specified: patch test 2, 6 weeks after DPC sensitization. The treatment denotes: therapeutic diphenylcyclopropenone sensitization with weekly scalp DPC. Samples of blood were obtained prior to the application of each patch test. Unique molecular identifiers were attached to individual cDNA molecules within the library. MiXCR, run by TCRdb on the RACE reads, gives a single entry per CDR3 protein. The data contain tens of thousands of distinct CDR3 sequences, 9% to 12% of them singletons. Germline V CDR1 and CDR2: DFQATT, SNEGSKA (reference sequence). The ends were cut back, 3 bases at V and 4 bases at J, with 12 bases in the middle. CDR3 length: 14 residues. This specimen comes from a study of human T cells and chemical hapten exposure. Study overall: Patches that contained 0.01% DPC were applied to the upper back and read at 6 days. Patients, mostly women, had alopecia areata, alopecia totalis or alopecia universalis.

The sequence derives from a woman aged 50 to 60 with alopecia areata. Some clones in this sample may be carry-over from other donors' samples. The chain combines TRBV20-1 with TRBJ1-4; no reliable D call. The starting material was whole blood, obtained in connection with sensitization to the hapten diphenylcyclopropenone (DPC). The CDR3 is CSARAWVGNEKLFF. The CDR3 DNA is TGCAGTGCTAGGGCGTGGGTGGGTAATGAAAAACTGTTTTTT.